A single T cell receptor (beta chain) is shown here with its context. The antigen is unknown. This entry is derived from a study of T cells expressing NK-cell markers. Overall study: Seven sequenced donors out of eight were HCMV-seropositive, one seronegative.

The CDR3 is made up of 11 amino acids. Germline CDR1 LNHDA, CDR2 SQIVND (reference sequence). TCRdb re-called the 5' RACE reads and gives one entry per CDR3 protein, without DNA. The sample is made up of 140,000 or so distinct CDR3 sequences, and the top ten hold approximately 12% of it. The study, taken as a whole, reports: It is unclear if expanded NKG2C-expressing clones target HCMV antigens. As a fraction of CD8+ T cells, dominant NKG2C+ clonotypes reached about 1.0-7.5% in six donors.

This rearrangement joins TRBV19 to TRBJ1-5. Sample: blood T cells: a sorted CD56 or NKG2C T cell subset, CD4+ or CD8+ T cells, or bulk PBMC T cells (not recorded which). This TCR was recovered from a man younger than 35 in good health. The CDR3: CASGLNQPQHF.